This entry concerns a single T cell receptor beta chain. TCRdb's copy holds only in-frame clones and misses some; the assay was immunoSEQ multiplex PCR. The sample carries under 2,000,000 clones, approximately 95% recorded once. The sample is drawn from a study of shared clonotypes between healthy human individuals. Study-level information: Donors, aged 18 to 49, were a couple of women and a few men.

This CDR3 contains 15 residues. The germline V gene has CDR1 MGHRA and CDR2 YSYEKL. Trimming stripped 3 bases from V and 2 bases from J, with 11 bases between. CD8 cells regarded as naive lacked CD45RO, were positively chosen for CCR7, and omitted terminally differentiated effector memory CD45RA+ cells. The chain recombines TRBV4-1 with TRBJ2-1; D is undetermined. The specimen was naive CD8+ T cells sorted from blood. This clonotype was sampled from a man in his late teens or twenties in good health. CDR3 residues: CASSQGPAAYNEQFF. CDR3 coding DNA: TGCGCCAGCAGCCAGGGTCCGGCAGCCTACAATGAGCAGTTCTTC.